These 28 T cell receptor beta chains originate from one sample sequenced in a study of blood T cells in healthy people across ages. The second PCR ran about 6 to 12 cycles with a sample-barcoded 5' primer and J-beta primers. Each CDR3 protein is one row after TCRdb ran MiXCR on the 5' RACE reads. The sample yields about 640,000 distinct CDR3 sequences, around 41% seen once. Material: blood. These receptors were obtained from a man aged 80 or over in good health.

With regard to this clonotype: This may be a read error: a much more frequent sequence differs by one nucleotide. This sequence joins TRBV6-2 or TRBV6-3 and TRBJ2-4; D not resolved. The J call could be wrong; TRBJ2-5 is a better fit for the DNA end. Germline assignment: CDR1 MNHEY and CDR2 SVGEGT. This CDR3 is built from 11 residues. For the CDR3, the DNA is TGTGCCGGCAGTAAACAGGAGACCCAGTACTTC. It is translated as CAGSKQETQYF.

J is TRBJ1-1 and V is TRBV6-5, with no clear D. V was trimmed by 7 bases and J by 5 bases, leaving 8 bases between them. This CDR3 is built from 11 residues. Germline V CDR1 and CDR2: MNHEY, SVGAGI. CDR3 in amino acids: CASIRSTEAFF. The CDR3 region has the DNA TGTGCCAGCATAAGGAGTACTGAAGCTTTCTTT.

The table lists this clonotype with many counts. An end of the junction differs from the germline gene, which may be a read error. The chain carries TRBV7-9 and TRBJ2-7; TRBD2 matches at 10 bases. There are 14 residues in the CDR3. CDR1 is SEHNR, CDR2 FQNEAQ, per germline (reference sequence). The CDR3 here is CASSLSGRAYEQYF. The CDR3 region has the DNA TGCGCCAGCAGCTTGAGCGGGAGGGCCTACGAGCAGTACTTC.

This clonotype was found a few times. The chain carries TRBV12-3 or TRBV12-4 and TRBJ2-1; maybe TRBD2 (5 bases). The CDR3 length is 16 residues. V gave up 3 bases and J gave up 8 bases, with 20 bases separating them. The CDR3 region is CASSLGAGRAAHEQFF. CDR3 nucleotide sequence: TGTGCCAGCAGTTTGGGCGCCGGGCGGGCGGCCCATGAGCAGTTCTTC.

The table lists this clonotype with a few counts. The chain joins TRBV15 to TRBJ2-3, with a weak D call TRBD2 (5 bases). Per the germline V gene, CDR1 is LNHNV and CDR2 is YYDKDF (reference sequence). The length of the CDR3 is 16 residues. The V end was cut by 0 bases, the J end by 2 bases, with 12 bases between. The CDR3 DNA is TGTGCCACCAGCAGAGATAAGGACTTTCTCACAGATACGCAGTATTTT. It translates to CATSRDKDFLTDTQYF.

The chain carries TRBV6-5 and TRBJ2-1; 7 bases are shared with TRBD1. Germline V gene lookup returns CDR1 MNHEY and CDR2 SVGAGI. This CDR3 spans 16 amino acids. V was pared by 0 bases and J by 5 bases, with 7 bases of the junction left unmatched. For the CDR3, the DNA is TGTGCCAGCAGTTACTCGATTGCAGGGGGACACAATGAGCAGTTCTTC. Protein product: CASSYSIAGGHNEQFF.

The V and J genes are TRBV28 and TRBJ2-1; D may be TRBD1 (5 bases). The CDR3 has 12 residues. Germline CDR1 MDHEN, CDR2 SYDVKM. Trimming took off 6 bases at V and 8 bases at J, with 11 bases between the two ends. In DNA, the CDR3 is TGTGCCAGCAGCACATGGGGCGATGAGCAGTTCTTC. This sequence encodes CASSTWGDEQFF.

J is TRBJ1-1 and V is TRBV7-3, with TRBD1 as a possible D gene (5 bases). Trimming removed 5 bases from V and 1 base from J, with 8 bases in between. The CDR3 covers 13 residues. Germline CDR1 is SGHTA and CDR2 is FQGTGA. The CDR3 protein is CASSMDKNTEAFF. The CDR3 nucleotides are TGTGCCAGCAGCATGGACAAGAACACTGAAGCTTTCTTT.

The rearrangement links TRBV7-2 to TRBJ2-3; 9 bases map to TRBD2. The CDR3 runs 16 residues. V gave up 1 base and J gave up 5 bases; unmatched junction bases: 7. From germline, CDR1 is SGHTA and CDR2 FQGNSA. The CDR3 here is CASSLVAGGPEDTQYF. DNA for the CDR3: TGTGCCAGCAGCTTAGTTGCGGGGGGGCCGGAAGATACGCAGTATTTT.

V is TRBV6-2 or TRBV6-3 and J is TRBJ1-5; TRBD1 agrees at 8 bases. Per germline, CDR1 MNHEY and CDR2 SVGEGT. Losses at the gene ends were 6 bases for V and 3 bases for J; bases not matched to a gene: 7. This CDR3 region has 15 residues. CDR3 in amino acids: CASSMTGALNQPQHF. Here the CDR3 DNA reads TGTGCCAGCAGCATGACAGGGGCCCTCAATCAGCCCCAGCATTTT.

The CDR3 DNA is TGTGCCAGCAGCAAAGAGGAAGCTAACTATGGCTACACCTTC. Encoded protein: CASSKEEANYGYTF. The chain links TRBV21-1 to TRBJ1-2. TRBV21-1 is termed a pseudogene. The CDR3 covers 14 residues.

This clonotype was recorded a few times. This rearrangement joins TRBV6-5 to TRBJ1-4; TRBD1 matches 7 bases. Trimming removed 5 bases from V and 7 bases from J; junction bases left unmatched: 10. Germline V gene sequence: CDR1 MNHEY, CDR2 SVGAGI. The CDR3 loop spans 15 amino acids. The CDR3, as DNA: TGTGCCAGCAGTGCAACCGGGACAGTCGCTGAAAAACTGTTTTTT. Encoded protein: CASSATGTVAEKLFF.

This chain's CDR3 is CASSVVAGADTQYF. The CDR3, as DNA: TGTGCCAGCAGCGTAGTAGCGGGAGCAGATACGCAGTATTTT. J is TRBJ2-3 and V is TRBV9; 9 bases match TRBD2. The trim removed 0 bases at V and 4 bases at J, leaving 0 bases unmatched. The CDR3 covers 14 residues. Germline V gene sequence: CDR1 SGDLS, CDR2 YYNGEE.

There are a few counts of this clonotype. The chain has TRBV9 and TRBJ2-3; D is ambiguous. Looked up from germline, CDR1 is SGDLS and CDR2 is YYNGEE. Trimming took off 0 bases at V and 8 bases at J, with 13 bases between the two ends. The CDR3 extends over 14 amino acids. CDR3 nucleotides: TGTGCCAGCAGCGTAGGAGTAGCCGAAGGTACGCAGTATTTT. Amino acid sequence: CASSVGVAEGTQYF.

The V call is TRBV7-2, the J call TRBJ2-7; D remains unclear. Judging by the DNA end, TRBJ2-1 fits better; the J call may be wrong. Germline V lookup: CDR1 SGHTA, CDR2 FQGNSA. This CDR3 contains 13 residues. The CDR3 is CASSLAPGQEQFF. DNA for the CDR3: TGTGCCAGCAGCTTAGCCCCCGGTCAGGAGCAGTTCTTC.

This clonotype occurred a few times. The J gene is TRBJ2-5, the V gene TRBV5-1, with D perhaps matching TRBD1 or TRBD2 (5 bases each). Germline loops: CDR1 SGHRS, CDR2 YFSETQ. Deletions cut 0 bases from V and 5 bases from J, with 14 bases between. CDR3 length: 15 residues. CDR3 amino acids: CASSLDPGSGETQYF. The CDR3 DNA sequence: TGCGCCAGCAGCTTGGACCCAGGGAGTGGGGAGACCCAGTACTTC.

The chain joins TRBV2 to TRBJ1-5, with TRBD1 as a possible D gene (5 bases). Deletions cut 5 bases from V and 1 base from J, with 9 bases between. The CDR3 runs to 14 residues. CDR1 is SNHLY and CDR2 is FYNNEI in the germline V gene. CDR3 nucleotides: TGTGCCAGCAGTCCCCAGGGAAGCAATCAGCCCCAGCATTTT. As protein: CASSPQGSNQPQHF.

This clonotype was counted ten times or more. The rearrangement uses TRBV20-1 and TRBJ2-2; D call uncertain. The V gene lost 1 base and the J gene lost 5 bases, with 14 bases spanning the gap. The CDR3 is 15 amino acids. Germline V gene lookup returns CDR1 DFQATT and CDR2 SNEGSKA (reference sequence). CDR3 sequence reads: CSARVTPLNTGELFF. CDR3 coding DNA: TGCAGTGCTAGAGTTACCCCCCTTAATACCGGGGAGCTGTTTTTT.

This chain joins TRBV20-1 and TRBJ2-4; TRBD1 matches 7 bases. Germline V gene data show CDR1 as DFQATT and CDR2 as SNEGSKA (reference sequence). The CDR3 spans 11 residues. After removal of 4 bases from V and 7 bases from J, the junction contained 1 base not matched to a gene. The CDR3 DNA reads TGCAGTGCTAAGACAGGGAACATTCAGTACTTC. Translating gives CSAKTGNIQYF.

The CDR3 DNA follows: TGTGCCAGCAGAGACACAGGGGGGCCCTACGAGCAGTACTTC. Translated: CASRDTGGPYEQYF. The V and J genes are TRBV6-1 and TRBJ2-5; 8 bases match TRBD1. The end of the DNA is better explained by TRBJ2-7, so the J call may be wrong. Germline V CDR1 and CDR2: MNHNS, SASEGT. This CDR3 spans 14 amino acids.

This clonotype was seen at least ten times. This rearrangement joins TRBV7-2 to TRBJ2-5; D is unresolved. CDR1 and CDR2 from the germline V gene are SGHTA and FQGNSA. The CDR3 loop spans 13 amino acids. Trimming pared 5 bases from V and 5 bases from J, leaving 12 bases between. The chain's CDR3 is CASSIPGSETQYF. CDR3 sequence (DNA): TGTGCCAGCAGCATTCCGGGCTCGGAGACCCAGTACTTC.

There are a few counts of this clonotype. The rearrangement uses TRBV29-1 and TRBJ1-2; D not certain. The CDR3 runs to 13 residues. The V end lost 4 bases, the J end lost 8 bases, and 17 bases lay between the germline ends. The germline gives CDR1 SQVTM, CDR2 ANQGSEA. The CDR3 here is CSVVLAQYNGYTF. For the CDR3, the DNA is TGCAGCGTTGTTCTGGCACAGTATAACGGCTACACCTTC.

The rearrangement uses TRBV27 and TRBJ2-3; 14 bases line up with TRBD2. After removal of 5 bases from V and 1 base from J, the junction contained 2 bases not matched to a gene. Per the germline V gene, CDR1 is MNHEY and CDR2 is SMNVEV (reference sequence). This CDR3 is built from 16 residues. The CDR3 bases are TGTGCCAGCAGTACGACTAGCGGGGGGGGCACAGATACGCAGTATTTT. This gives the protein CASSTTSGGGTDTQYF.

The chain is built from TRBV20-1 and TRBJ1-1; 7 bases match TRBD1. Germline CDR1 is DFQATT and CDR2 is SNEGSKA (reference sequence). V lost 6 bases and J lost 7; bases outside the gene matches: 11. The CDR3 contains 13 residues. The CDR3 region has the DNA TGCAGTGCGACTAAGACAGGGAGCGGTGAAGCTTTCTTT. Protein product: CSATKTGSGEAFF.

The V and J genes are TRBV29-1 and TRBJ2-2; unclear D gene. The CDR3 loop spans 12 amino acids. Trimming pared 3 bases from V and 8 bases from J, leaving 10 bases between. CDR1 and CDR2 (germline): SQVTM, ANQGSEA. The CDR3 loop is CSVEGFSGELFF. CDR3 DNA sequence: TGCAGCGTTGAGGGCTTCTCGGGGGAGCTGTTTTTT.

The V call is TRBV20-1, the J call TRBJ2-1; D possibly uses TRBD1 or TRBD2 (5 bases each). This CDR3 contains 18 residues. Trimming pared 1 base from V and 4 bases from J, leaving 23 bases between. The germline V gene encodes CDR1 DFQATT and CDR2 SNEGSKA (reference sequence). The CDR3 spells CSARVWGTAEKLYNEQFF. CDR3 bases: TGCAGTGCTAGAGTATGGGGGACGGCGGAAAAACTTTACAATGAGCAGTTCTTC.

In its sample, this clonotype was seen a few times. J is TRBJ2-1 and V is TRBV11-3; the match to TRBD2 covers 8 bases. The CDR3 is made up of 16 amino acids. The germline V gene encodes CDR1 SGHNT and CDR2 YENEEA. The ends lost 4 bases at V and 5 bases at J; junction bases unmatched: 10. The CDR3 DNA sequence: TGTGCCAGCAGCTCCGGAGGGACTAGGGCAAACAATGAGCAGTTCTTC. Translating it yields CASSSGGTRANNEQFF.

The chain carries TRBV29-1 and TRBJ2-1; TRBD2 aligns across 12 bases. The germline V gene encodes CDR1 SQVTM and CDR2 ANQGSEA. The CDR3 is made up of 13 amino acids. Unmatched junction bases numbered 6, after V lost 7 bases and J lost 8 bases. CDR3 nucleotide sequence: TGCAGCGATCTAGCGGGGGGGCCCGATGAGCAGTTCTTC. It is translated as CSDLAGGPDEQFF.